The present T cell receptor beta chain was sequenced within a study of blood T cell repertoires in COVID-19 (dated by TCRdb to the early 2020s). Background for the entire study: The collaborator samples originated in the United States, Italy and Spain and spanned the acute and convalescent phases of COVID-19. The material from the prospective study consisted of cDNA or gDNA derived from T cells, B-cell-depleted T cells, or PBMCs. Deeply sampled blood TCRbeta repertoires from subjects exposed to, actively infected with, or recovered from COVID-19 were included in the dataset. The repertoires were made available in a free public database intended to serve as a resource for research on the immune response to SARS-CoV-2. The samples were drawn from two sources: the first 160 participants of the ongoing ImmuneRACE study, and approximately 1,300 subjects contributed by 6 global collaborators. Sample metadata almost always included a de-identified subject ID, COVID-19 status, age in years and sex. Where HLA class I and class II types were available, the types were taken from metadata supplied by the sample provider, not from assay-based typing. The study at large found these results: The quantity of clinical and demographic metadata differed by source and by participant and was supplied without curation.

To note about this clone: What this receptor recognizes is not known. No much larger clone exists at a distance of one base, and base qualities are not known.

V lost 0 bases and J lost 5 bases; the stretch between them is 13 bases long. According to the germline V gene, CDR1 reads LGHNA and CDR2 reads YNFKEQ. Measured from the cysteine to the phenylalanine, the CDR3 is 15 residues long. Here the CDR3 DNA is all that survives: 45 bases in frame from base 1. Collaborating institutions collected whole blood in K2EDTA tubes following their own protocols. For TCRbeta analysis, collaborators shipped samples in one of three forms: frozen whole blood, isolated PBMCs, or DNA extracted from either of those sample types. TCRbeta CDR3 regions were amplified from genomic DNA using the immunoSEQ Assay, a bias-controlled multiplex PCR. As for the original processing: The number of nucleated cells in each sample was estimated from the amplification of reference gene primers within the assay. Sequence reads were collapsed and filtered to measure the absolute abundance of every unique TCRbeta CDR3 rearrangement. For each sample, productive Simpson clonality was calculated as the square root of Simpson's diversity index over productive rearrangements. Here the immuneACCESS table is served through TCRdb, limited to in-frame sequences with V and J called. Missing clones are a known gap in these copies; in checked studies unresolved V genes cover under half, and the rest lacks a known reason. The DNA was the basis for D and trimming; V, J and clone size are from that table. Across this sample there are about 250,000 clones, with about 86% seen only once. The biggest ten clones account for approximately 6% of the sample.

The sequenced material came from peripheral blood. This sequence originates from a man older than 75 with acute or convalescent COVID-19. In this chain, TRBV4-2 is recombined with TRBJ2-5; perhaps TRBD1 is the D gene, with 6 bases matching. The CDR3 region reads CASSQDRTDGETQYF. The DNA sequence follows: TGTGCCAGCAGCCAAGATCGGACAGATGGGGAGACCCAGTACTTC.